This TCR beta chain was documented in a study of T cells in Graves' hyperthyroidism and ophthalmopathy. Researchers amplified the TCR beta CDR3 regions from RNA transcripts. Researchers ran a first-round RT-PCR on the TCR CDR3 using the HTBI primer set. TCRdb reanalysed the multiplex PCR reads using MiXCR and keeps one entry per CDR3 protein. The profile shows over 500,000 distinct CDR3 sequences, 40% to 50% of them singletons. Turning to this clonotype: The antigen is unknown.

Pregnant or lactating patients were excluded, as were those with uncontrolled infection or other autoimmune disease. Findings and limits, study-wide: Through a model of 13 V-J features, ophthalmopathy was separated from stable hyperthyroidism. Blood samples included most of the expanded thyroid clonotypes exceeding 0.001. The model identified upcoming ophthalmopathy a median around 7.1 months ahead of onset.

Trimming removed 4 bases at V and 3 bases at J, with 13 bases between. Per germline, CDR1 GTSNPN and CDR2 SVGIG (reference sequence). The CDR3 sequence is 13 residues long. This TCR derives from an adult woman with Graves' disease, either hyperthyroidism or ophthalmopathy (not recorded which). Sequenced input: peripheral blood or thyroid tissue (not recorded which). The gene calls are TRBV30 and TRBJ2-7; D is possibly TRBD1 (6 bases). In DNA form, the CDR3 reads TGTGCCTGGAACAGGGAAGCTGGCTACGAGCAGTACTTC. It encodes CAWNREAGYEQYF.